This note documents a single T cell receptor (beta chain) sequence. The source of the sample is a study of shared T cell receptors in the human thymus. This table comes from immunoSEQ multiplex PCR, and its TCRdb copy is limited to in-frame clones, with some not included. Of hundreds of thousands of clones listed, around 87% are singletons. In germline, CDR1 is MNHEY, CDR2 SMNVEV (reference sequence). The CDR3 contains 15 residues. V lost 5 bases, J lost 2 bases, and 6 bases stayed unmatched. These data also featured in a second study, about human thymus T cells. That paper states: Reports from related research described highly overlapping thymic repertoires among unrelated individuals.

Sequencing was performed on thymocytes. This chain uses TRBV27 with TRBJ2-5; 9 positions match TRBD1. This TCR came from a boy younger than two with a congenital heart defect. For the CDR3, the DNA is TGTGCCAGCAGTACTTCAGGACAGGGGCAAGAGACCCAGTACTTC. Amino acids: CASSTSGQGQETQYF.